This T cell receptor (beta chain) derives from a study of blood T cell repertoires in COVID-19. This CDR3 comprises 14 residues. Per the original methods: Reference gene primer amplification gave nucleated cell count estimates. The assay was immunoSEQ multiplex PCR, and TCRdb's table has in-frame clones only and misses some. That table supplies the V and J calls and clone size; D and trimming were determined from the DNA. This sample has roughly 200,000 clones, with approximately 91% found just once. This sequence originates from a middle-aged man with acute or convalescent COVID-19. The sequenced material came from peripheral blood. The chain couples TRBV21-1 to TRBJ2-7; TRBD2 is taken as the D call from the table, unchecked against the DNA. TRBV21-1 corresponds to a pseudogene. For the CDR3, the DNA is TGTGCCCGCAAGACTAGCGGATTGTCCTACGAGCAGTACTTC. It is translated as CARKTSGLSYEQYF.